Listed here are 22 T cell receptor beta chains from one sample, sequenced in a study of blood T cell repertoires in COVID-19. Data came from immunoSEQ multiplex PCR; TCRdb stores just in-frame clones and leaves some out. The sample comprises more than 150,000 clones, about four fifths of which are singletons, and 9% to 15% rests with the top ten. Sequencing input: peripheral blood. All receptors derive from a woman at least 80 years old with COVID-19, enrolled during active disease.

This chain joins TRBV11-2 and TRBJ2-1; D remains unclear. The CDR3 consists of 12 residues. Trimming stripped 5 bases from V and 3 bases from J, with 5 bases between. CDR1 is SGHAT and CDR2 is FQNNGV in the germline V gene. In DNA, the CDR3 is TGTGCCAGCAGCACTTTCTACAATGAGCAGTTCTTC. It specifies CASSTFYNEQFF.

The rearrangement joins TRBV18 to TRBJ1-1, with D unclear. Trimming removed 3 bases from V and 7 bases from J, with 12 bases in between. This CDR3 is 13 amino acids long. The germline V gene has CDR1 KGHSH and CDR2 LQKENI. The CDR3 bases are TGTGCCAGCTCACCTCTGGGCACCTTTGAAGCTTTCTTT. The encoded protein is CASSPLGTFEAFF.

The chain recombines TRBV3-1 (or the pseudogene TRBV3-2) with TRBJ2-5; TRBD2 matches 9 bases. The CDR3 length is 13 residues. V was clipped by 6 bases and J by 5 bases; unmatched bases: 4. From germline, CDR1 is LGHDT and CDR2 YNNKEL (reference sequence). CDR3 sequence reads: CASRRGGAETQYF. CDR3 DNA: TGTGCCAGCAGACGCGGGGGGGCTGAGACCCAGTACTTC.

V usage is TRBV7-9 and J usage is TRBJ2-7, with 8 bases fitting TRBD2. This CDR3 is built from 14 residues. Trimming took 5 bases from V and 7 from J; bases not matched to a gene: 10. The V gene's germline CDR1 is SEHNR and CDR2 FQNEAQ (reference sequence). CDR3 region: CASSPGTSGWEQYF. The CDR3 DNA sequence: TGTGCCAGCAGCCCCGGGACTAGTGGGTGGGAGCAGTACTTC.

The chain employs TRBV27 and TRBJ2-2; 9 positions agree with TRBD2. Germline-derived CDR1 and CDR2 are MNHEY and SMNVEV (reference sequence). The CDR3 has 20 amino acids. The V and J ends lost 1 base and 1 base, in that order; junction bases with no gene match: 13. The CDR3 region has the DNA TGTGCCAGCAGTTTATTTAGCGGGGGATCCTCTAACCTGAACACCGGGGAGCTGTTTTTT. The encoded protein is CASSLFSGGSSNLNTGELFF.

The CDR3 DNA sequence: TGCGCCAGCAGCTTGGGACAGGACGACAATGAGCAGTTCTTC. Protein sequence: CASSLGQDDNEQFF. V is TRBV5-1 and J is TRBJ2-1, with D maybe TRBD1 (6 bases). The CDR3 has 14 residues. Germline V gene sequence: CDR1 SGHRS, CDR2 YFSETQ. Trimming took off 0 bases at V and 5 bases at J, with 9 bases between the two ends.

The V call is TRBV4-1, the J call TRBJ2-3; possibly TRBD2 for D (7 bases). V lost 4 bases, J lost 7 bases, and 15 bases lay in between. CDR1 MGHRA and CDR2 YSYEKL come from the germline V gene. The CDR3 extends over 14 amino acids. In DNA, the CDR3 is TGCGCCAGCAGCCCTGGTGGGGGGGCATATACGCAGTATTTT. Amino acid sequence: CASSPGGGAYTQYF.

The chain is built from TRBV7-8 and TRBJ2-1; 9 nucleotides match TRBD2. CDR1 is SGHVS, CDR2 FQNEAQ, per germline. The CDR3 spans 16 residues. V trimming: 4 bases; J trimming: 7 bases; junction bases outside the gene matches: 11. CDR3 sequence reads: CASSSEAGGVWNEQFF. CDR3 nucleotides: TGTGCCAGCAGCTCGGAGGCGGGAGGGGTGTGGAATGAGCAGTTCTTC.

This clone is a singleton in its sample. J is TRBJ2-5 and V is TRBV7-2, with a weak D call TRBD1 (6 bases). The CDR3 contains 15 residues. CDR1 SGHTA and CDR2 FQGNSA come from the germline V gene. Trimming took 2 bases from V and 4 from J, leaving 14 bases between them. CDR3 region: CASSLFLGAGETQYF. The CDR3 bases are TGTGCCAGCAGCTTATTTTTGGGGGCGGGAGAGACCCAGTACTTC.

The chain has TRBV5-1 and TRBJ2-1, with 13 nucleotides matching TRBD2. This CDR3 has 15 amino acids. Per the germline V gene, CDR1 is SGHRS and CDR2 is YFSETQ. Germline trimming cut 4 bases from V and 6 bases from J; bases unmatched to any gene: 4. CDR3 sequence: CASSPLAGGFNEQFF. CDR3 in DNA: TGCGCCAGCAGCCCACTAGCGGGGGGGTTCAATGAGCAGTTCTTC. Full variable domain (remainder filled in from reference TRBV5-1 and TRBJ2-1): KAGVTQTPRYLIKTRGQQVTLSCSPISGHRSVSWYQQTPGQGLQFLFEYFSETQRNKGNFPGRFSGRQFSNSRSEMNVSTLELGDSALYLCASSPLAGGFNEQFFGPGTRLTVL.

V and J are TRBV7-2 and TRBJ1-5, with D tentatively TRBD1 (6 bases). The V end lost 1 base, the J end lost 4 bases, and 11 bases lay between the germline ends. Germline V gene lookup returns CDR1 SGHTA and CDR2 FQGNSA. This CDR3 is built from 15 residues. The CDR3 nucleotides read TGTGCCAGCAGCTTAGACAGGGAGGGTAATCAGCCCCAGCATTTT. Translation: CASSLDREGNQPQHF. Looking up the rest from reference TRBV7-2 and TRBJ1-5 gives the full variable domain: GAGVSQSPSNKVTEKGKDVELRCDPISGHTALYWYRQSLGQGLEFLIYFQGNSAPDKSGLPSDRFSAERTGGSVSTLTIQRTQQEDSAVYLCASSLDREGNQPQHFGDGTRLSIL.

The rearrangement joins TRBV19 to TRBJ1-3; maybe TRBD1 (6 bases). The V and J ends lost 8 bases and 0 bases respectively, with 14 bases between them. CDR3 length equals 15 residues. The germline V gene encodes CDR1 LNHDA and CDR2 SQIVND (reference sequence). The CDR3 bases are TGTGCCAGTTATTCGGACAGCTTCTCTGGAAACACCATATATTTT. Its protein is CASYSDSFSGNTIYF.

The rearrangement uses TRBV7-9 and TRBJ2-4; D is undetermined. In germline, CDR1 is SEHNR, CDR2 FQNEAQ (reference sequence). V was pared by 5 bases and J by 1 base, with 15 bases between. The CDR3 contains 16 residues. The CDR3: CASSPLFPGAKNIQYF. CDR3 nucleotides: TGTGCCAGCAGCCCACTTTTCCCCGGGGCCAAAAACATTCAGTACTTC.

J is TRBJ2-3 and V is TRBV18, with no clear D. V lost 3 bases, J lost 6 bases, and 16 bases lay in between. Germline assignment: CDR1 KGHSH and CDR2 LQKENI. The CDR3 has 15 residues. In DNA form, the CDR3 reads TGTGCCAGCTCACCGGTCATAGCCGCAATGGATACGCAGTATTTT. Residues: CASSPVIAAMDTQYF. The full variable domain, rest sourced from reference TRBV18 and TRBJ2-3, is NAGVMQNPRHLVRRRGQEARLRCSPMKGHSHVYWYRQLPEEGLKFMVYLQKENIIDESGMPKERFSAEFPKEGPSILRIQQVVRGDSAAYFCASSPVIAAMDTQYFGPGTRLTVL.

This chain uses TRBV6-4 with TRBJ1-2, with 8 positions matching TRBD1. This CDR3 has 14 amino acids. After removal of 6 bases from V and 8 bases from J, the junction contained 11 bases not matched to a gene. Germline V gene data show CDR1 as MRHNA and CDR2 as SNTAGT. The CDR3 sequence: CASRRSPTGEGYTF. CDR3 DNA: TGTGCCAGCAGAAGGTCCCCGACAGGGGAAGGCTACACCTTC.

This chain connects TRBV28 to TRBJ1-2, with 8 bases matching TRBD1. The J segment lost 6 bases and the V segment lost 2 bases, leaving 14 bases of the junction unmatched. The CDR3 covers 17 residues. CDR1 MDHEN and CDR2 SYDVKM come from the germline V gene. CDR3 protein: CASSLPLPTTGVDGYTF. CDR3 DNA sequence: TGTGCCAGCAGTTTACCCCTACCGACGACAGGGGTGGATGGCTACACCTTC.

The rearrangement uses TRBV5-1 and TRBJ1-4, with 10 positions matching TRBD1. Germline CDR1 and CDR2: SGHRS and YFSETQ. The CDR3 is made up of 16 amino acids. Trimming took 1 base from V and 6 from J; bases not matched to a gene: 6. The CDR3 region has the DNA TGCGCCAGCAGCTTGTCACTCGGGACAGGGGATGAAAAACTGTTTTTT. It translates to CASSLSLGTGDEKLFF.

The gene calls are TRBV3-1 (or the pseudogene TRBV3-2) and TRBJ2-2; D gene unclear. This CDR3 region has 11 residues. Per germline, CDR1 LGHDT and CDR2 YNNKEL (reference sequence). With 3 bases removed from V and 9 bases from J, the gap between germline ends came to 5 bases. The CDR3 coding sequence is TGTGCCAGCAGCCATTCTTGGGAGCTGTTTTTT. Its translation is CASSHSWELFF.

The chain has TRBV12-5 and TRBJ1-4, with TRBD1 as a possible D gene (5 bases). The CDR3 totals 14 residues. V was trimmed by 2 bases and J by 2 bases, leaving 6 bases between them. Per germline, CDR1 LGHNT and CDR2 FRNRAP. Here the CDR3 DNA reads TGTGCTAGTGGTTTGTCAGGGACTAATGAAAAACTGTTTTTT. This sequence encodes CASGLSGTNEKLFF.

CDR3 loop: CASRGQGDYGYTF. DNA of the CDR3: TGTGCCAGCAGAGGACAGGGCGACTATGGCTACACCTTC. The gene calls are TRBV2 and TRBJ1-2, with 8 bases aligning to TRBD1. Germline V gene sequence: CDR1 SNHLY, CDR2 FYNNEI. The CDR3 spans 13 residues. The V gene end was trimmed by 6 bases and the J gene end by 3 bases; junction bases not matched to a gene: 3.

The rearrangement joins TRBV10-3 to TRBJ1-2; D not resolved. The CDR3 spans 16 residues. From germline, CDR1 is ENHRY and CDR2 SYGVKD. The ends were cut back, 2 bases at V and 4 bases at J, with 17 bases in the middle. The CDR3 loop reads CAISEGPRVSGYGYTF. The CDR3, as DNA: TGTGCCATCAGTGAGGGCCCACGGGTTTCTGGCTATGGCTACACCTTC.

This rearrangement joins TRBV11-2 to TRBJ2-1; 7 bases agree with TRBD2. Trimming took 1 base from V and 6 from J; bases not matched to a gene: 6. Germline CDR1 reads SGHAT; CDR2 reads FQNNGV. The CDR3 loop spans 15 amino acids. The CDR3 DNA reads as TGTGCCAGCAGCTTAGGCGGACTAGTAGGCAATGAGCAGTTCTTC. Residues: CASSLGGLVGNEQFF.